The 6 T cell receptor beta chains listed next were all sequenced from one sample in a study of STAT5B mutations in CD4+ large granular lymphocyte leukemia. Generated by immunoSEQ multiplex PCR, the TCRdb table keeps only in-frame clones and is missing some. Among over 30,000 clones listed, 81% were seen once. The sample was CD4+ T cells from blood buffy coats. The receptors were gathered from a human donor in good health.

The genes are TRBV18 and TRBJ1-4, with D possibly TRBD1 on 5 matching bases. Trimming shortened V by 1 base and J by 8 bases, and 11 bases separated the two germline ends. Germline CDR1 is KGHSH and CDR2 is LQKENI. The CDR3 extends over 14 amino acids. For the CDR3, the DNA is TGTGCCAGCTCACCACTTCAGGGTTTAGAAAAACTGTTTTTT. It yields the protein CASSPLQGLEKLFF.

V is TRBV2 and J is TRBJ1-4; no clear D. Trimming stripped 3 bases from V and 4 bases from J, with 9 bases between. Per the germline V gene, CDR1 is SNHLY and CDR2 is FYNNEI. The CDR3 spans 14 residues. The CDR3 sequence is CASSDGRLNEKLFF. The CDR3 region has the DNA TGTGCCAGCAGTGACGGGCGACTTAATGAAAAACTGTTTTTT. The full variable domain, in which reference TRBV2 and TRBJ1-4 provide the parts outside the CDR3, is EPEVTQTPSHQVTQMGQEVILRCVPISNHLYFYWYRQILGQKVEFLVSFYNNEISEKSEIFDDQFSVERPDGSNFTLKIRSTKLEDSAMYFCASSDGRLNEKLFFGSGTQLSVL.

The chain joins TRBV7-8 to TRBJ1-1; TRBD1 is a possible D gene (5 bases). The CDR3 spans 15 residues. Germline assignment: CDR1 SGHVS and CDR2 FQNEAQ. Trimming took 6 bases from V and 0 from J, leaving 14 bases between them. Here the CDR3 DNA reads TGTGCCAGCAGAAGGGGCGAAGGCTTGAACACTGAAGCTTTCTTT. This gives the protein CASRRGEGLNTEAFF.

The gene calls are TRBV5-5 and TRBJ1-5; D is perhaps TRBD1 (5 bases). The CDR3 contains 14 residues. From germline, CDR1 is SGHKS and CDR2 YYEKEE (reference sequence). Trimming cost V 0 bases and J 10 bases, with 14 bases left between them. Written as DNA, the CDR3 is TGTGCCAGCAGCTTGGGACGGGAAGGGACCCCCCAGCATTTT. Amino acids: CASSLGREGTPQHF.

The chain employs TRBV6-5 and TRBJ1-2; no reliable D call. The germline V gene encodes CDR1 MNHEY and CDR2 SVGAGI. This CDR3 comprises 13 residues. Trimming stripped 2 bases from V and 2 bases from J, with 6 bases between. The DNA for the CDR3 is TGTGCCAGCAGTTACGATAGCAACTATGGCTACACCTTC. Translating gives CASSYDSNYGYTF.

The chain links TRBV7-6 to TRBJ1-1; D is unclear. V gave up 7 bases and J gave up 6 bases, with 15 bases separating them. The germline gives CDR1 SGHVS, CDR2 FNYEAQ. This CDR3 contains 13 residues. The CDR3 coding sequence is TGTGCCAGCACCCCCGGGTCAAAGGCTGAAGCTTTCTTT. Protein sequence: CASTPGSKAEAFF.